Listed below are T cell receptor beta chains from one sample, sequenced in a study of T-cell memory formation after mild COVID-19. MiXCR, applied by TCRdb to the 5' RACE reads, yields one record per CDR3 protein. This table holds 400,000 to 450,000 distinct CDR3 sequences, 18% found once. The sequencing input was PBMCs or a T cell subset sorted from them (not recorded which). These receptors all come from a man aged 18 to 30 who had mild COVID-19 (a few samples of this study predate the infection). Cell type and time point are not known. The CDR3 runs from the conserved cysteine through the conserved F or W. A D gene is named only where the DNA matches it firmly. The size field is filled for only some rows; it gives once, few, many or a size class.

>TRBV10-2|few|TRBJ2-3|TRBD1
TGCGCCAGGTCTAGGGACAGTCGGGCAGATACGCAGTATTTT
CARSRDSRADTQYF
>TRBV20-1|.|TRBJ1-1|.
TGCAGTGCTAGAGACGGGTATGCGGGGGCTTTCTTT
CSARDGYAGAFF
>TRBV4-2|few|TRBJ2-5|.
TGTGCCAGCAGCCTCGCCCCCAAAGAGACCCAGTACTTC
CASSLAPKETQYF
>TRBV7-2|medium-sized|TRBJ2-5|.
TGTGCCAGCAGCCCGCGCGGGGGAGGGGGGTACCAAGAGACCCAGTACTTC
CASSPRGGGGYQETQYF
>TRBV7-9|many|TRBJ2-1|.
TGTGCCAACAGCTTAGGGGGAGACAATGAGCAGTTCTTC
CANSLGGDNEQFF
>TRBV18|few|TRBJ1-3|TRBD1
TGTGCCAGCTCACTCGGGACAGATAAATGGAACACCATATATTTT
CASSLGTDKWNTIYF
>TRBV20-1|few|TRBJ1-6|.
TGCAGTGCTTACCTCCCACCACAGGGCCAAAATTCACCCCTCCACTTT
CSAYLPPQGQNSPLHF
>TRBV10-3|.|TRBJ1-2|TRBD1
TGTGCCATCAGCGGACAGGCTAACTATGGCTACACCTTC
CAISGQANYGYTF
>TRBV6-6|once|TRBJ2-7|TRBD2
TGTGCCAGCAGTTACTCGCGGGGGGACTTTCTCTACGAGCAGTACTTC
CASSYSRGDFLYEQYF
>TRBV18|.|TRBJ1-5|.
TGTGCCAGCTCACCACTCGGGGCTCCTCAGCCCCAGCATTTT
CASSPLGAPQPQHF
>TRBV7-3|many|TRBJ2-3|.
TGTGCCAGCAGCTTATACGGGGGGCGCACAGATACGCAGTATTTT
CASSLYGGRTDTQYF
>TRBV12-3/TRBV12-4|.|TRBJ2-7|.
TGTGACAGCAGTTTCGGACCCGGCGAGCAGTACTTC
CDSSFGPGEQYF
>TRBV5-1|few|TRBJ2-5|.
TGCGCCAGCAGCTTGAGATCGGGGGCCGGAGAGACCCAGTACTTC
CASSLRSGAGETQYF
>TRBV7-2|.|TRBJ2-1|.
TGTGCCAGCAGCTTACAAGCGGCGAATTCCTACAATGAGCAGTTCTTC
CASSLQAANSYNEQFF
>TRBV2|.|TRBJ2-6|.
TGTGCCAGCAGTGAAGCAAGTCACGAATCGGGAACCTCTGGGGCCAACGTCCTGACTTTC
CASSEASHESGTSGANVLTF
>TRBV10-3|.|TRBJ1-2|.
TGTGCCACCACAGCAGACCAAGTTTATGGCTACACCTTC
CATTADQVYGYTF